Listed here are 18 T cell receptor beta chains from one sample, sequenced in a study of cytomegalovirus exposure and HLA in healthy donors. Both 60 Vbeta primers and 13 Jbeta primers went into the PCR. The method was immunoSEQ multiplex PCR; TCRdb's version includes in-frame clones alone and lacks a portion of them. The repertoire table contains some 110,000 clones. Sequenced: PBMCs. All receptors derive from a man younger than 45 in good health and CMV-seronegative.

Here the CDR3 reads CASSAGTSGSNEQFF. CDR3 coding DNA: TGTGCCAGCAGCGCAGGGACTAGCGGGAGCAATGAGCAGTTCTTC. This chain joins TRBV9 and TRBJ2-1; 14 positions agree with TRBD2. The junction had 2 bases not matched to a gene; V was cut back by 3 bases and J by 6 bases. Germline assignment: CDR1 SGDLS and CDR2 YYNGEE. The length of the CDR3 is 15 residues.

The chain is built from TRBV11-3 and TRBJ2-5; D is ambiguous. Trimming took off 1 base at V and 1 base at J, with 7 bases between the two ends. Germline V gene lookup returns CDR1 SGHNT and CDR2 YENEEA. CDR3 size: 14 residues. CDR3 nucleotide sequence: TGTGCCAGCAGCTTAGGACGAGGCCAAGAGACCCAGTACTTC. This sequence encodes CASSLGRGQETQYF.

The chain combines TRBV5-6 with TRBJ2-5; 8 nucleotides align to TRBD2. Per germline, CDR1 SGHDT and CDR2 YYEEEE. Losses at the gene ends were 0 bases for V and 4 bases for J; bases not matched to a gene: 11. The length of the CDR3 is 17 residues. CDR3 nucleotides: TGTGCCAGCAGCTTGGGACTAGCGAGTGTTTTTCTAGAGACCCAGTACTTC. This codes for CASSLGLASVFLETQYF. Supplemented by reference TRBV5-6 and TRBJ2-5, the full variable domain reads DAGVTQSPTHLIKTRGQQVTLRCSPKSGHDTVSWYQQALGQGPQFIFQYYEEEERQRGNFPDRFSGHQFPNYSSELNVNALLLGDSALYLCASSLGLASVFLETQYFGPGTRLLVL.

V usage is TRBV19 and J usage is TRBJ1-5, with D uncertain. Between the trimmed V and J ends, which lost 5 bases and 0 bases, there was a span of 11 bases. Germline V gene lookup returns CDR1 LNHDA and CDR2 SQIVND (reference sequence). This CDR3 region has 15 residues. CDR3 in amino acids: CASSYLGSSNQPQHF. The CDR3 DNA is TGTGCCAGTAGTTACCTCGGGTCTAGCAATCAGCCCCAGCATTTT.

V usage is TRBV7-2 and J usage is TRBJ1-5; D is unclear. The CDR3 consists of 15 residues. The germline V and J ends were trimmed by 4 bases and 3 bases, with 13 bases remaining between them. Germline loops: CDR1 SGHTA, CDR2 FQGNSA. The CDR3 sequence is CASSSRGMVNQPQHF. The CDR3 DNA follows: TGTGCCAGCAGCTCTCGCGGAATGGTCAATCAGCCCCAGCATTTT.

This rearrangement joins TRBV7-9 to TRBJ2-2; D possibly corresponds to TRBD2 (5 bases). There are 13 residues in the CDR3. Germline CDR1 reads SEHNR; CDR2 reads FQNEAQ (reference sequence). Trimming took off 8 bases at V and 7 bases at J, with 14 bases between the two ends. CDR3 coding DNA: TGTGCCAGCCGGTCCGGGGTCATCGGGGAGCTGTTTTTT. It yields the protein CASRSGVIGELFF.

This rearrangement joins TRBV7-3 to TRBJ2-2; 7 bases match TRBD2. CDR3 size: 16 residues. Per the germline V gene, CDR1 is SGHTA and CDR2 is FQGTGA. V lost 3 bases, J lost 5 bases, and 9 bases stayed unmatched. In DNA form, the CDR3 reads TGTGCCAGCAGCTTTGGGGGGGGAGGGTCAACCGGGGAGCTGTTTTTT. As protein: CASSFGGGGSTGELFF.

The rearrangement links TRBV6-5 to TRBJ2-3, with 7 bases aligning to TRBD1. Germline-derived CDR1 and CDR2 are MNHEY and SVGAGI. The V gene end was trimmed by 6 bases and the J gene end by 4 bases; junction bases not matched to a gene: 10. CDR3 size: 15 residues. CDR3 sequence: CASRRQGQEADTQYF. The CDR3 DNA reads TGTGCCAGCAGGAGACAGGGTCAAGAGGCAGATACGCAGTATTTT.

V and J are TRBV6-1 and TRBJ1-1; TRBD1 is a possible D gene (5 bases). V lost 5 bases and J lost 4, with 14 bases in between. CDR3 size: 14 residues. CDR1 and CDR2 from the germline V gene are MNHNS and SASEGT. The CDR3 here is CASSFDRRATEAFF. For the CDR3, the DNA is TGTGCCAGCAGTTTCGATCGCAGGGCCACTGAAGCTTTCTTT.

The V and J genes are TRBV28 and TRBJ1-2; perhaps TRBD1 as D (5 bases). This CDR3 is built from 14 residues. Germline assignment: CDR1 MDHEN and CDR2 SYDVKM. Trimming removed 6 bases from V and 2 bases from J, with 13 bases in between. The CDR3 DNA is TGTGCCAGCAGCCCGACGGGGGAGAACTATGGCTACACCTTC. Its translation is CASSPTGENYGYTF.

The chain employs TRBV15 and TRBJ1-4; unclear D gene. The ends were cut back, 6 bases at V and 4 bases at J, with 6 bases in the middle. Germline V gene lookup returns CDR1 LNHNV and CDR2 YYDKDF (reference sequence). There are 12 residues in the CDR3. Here the CDR3 DNA reads TGTGCCACCAGTATGTATAATGAAAAACTGTTTTTT. Its protein product is CATSMYNEKLFF.

As for this clone: This specimen includes other DNA sequences encoding the same CDR3. The chain couples TRBV5-1 to TRBJ2-3; 7 bases align to TRBD1. Looked up from germline, CDR1 is SGHRS and CDR2 is YFSETQ. V lost 0 bases to trimming and J lost 4 bases; unmatched junction nucleotides: 2. CDR3 length: 14 residues. For the CDR3, the DNA is TGCGCCAGCAGCTTGGGGCAGGGGGCAGATACGCAGTATTTT. This translates into CASSLGQGADTQYF.

The rearrangement joins TRBV13 to TRBJ2-7; no reliable D call. Trimming took off 5 bases at V and 5 bases at J, with 16 bases between the two ends. CDR1 and CDR2 (germline): PRHDT, FYEKMQ (reference sequence). The CDR3 runs to 14 residues. CDR3 DNA sequence: TGTGCCAGCAGCCCCGCCCCCGCGCTCCACGAGCAGTACTTC. Protein product: CASSPAPALHEQYF.

J is TRBJ2-3 and V is TRBV30; 9 bases are shared with TRBD2. Germline assignment: CDR1 GTSNPN and CDR2 SVGIG (reference sequence). With 7 bases clipped from V and 6 bases from J, the junction kept 14 bases outside the gene matches. The CDR3 contains 15 residues. The CDR3 sequence: CAFSLGTSGPDTQYF. The DNA of the CDR3 is TGTGCCTTTAGCCTCGGAACTAGCGGGCCCGATACGCAGTATTTT.

The chain joins TRBV7-9 to TRBJ2-7; 9 positions match TRBD2. CDR3 length equals 13 residues. The V gene end was trimmed by 5 bases and the J gene end by 11 bases; junction bases not matched to a gene: 10. Germline V CDR1 and CDR2: SEHNR, FQNEAQ (reference sequence). CDR3 region: CASSPQSGRSKYF. The CDR3 coding sequence is TGTGCCAGCAGCCCCCAGAGCGGGAGGTCCAAGTACTTC.

CDR3 sequence (DNA): TGTGCCAGCAGCCCCACCGGCGGGATGATGGGGAATGAGCAGTTCTTC. It translates to CASSPTGGMMGNEQFF. V is TRBV7-9 and J is TRBJ2-1; TRBD2 is a possible D gene (6 bases). The germline CDR1 and CDR2 sequences are SEHNR and FQNEAQ (reference sequence). The CDR3 totals 16 residues. V lost 5 bases and J lost 7, with 21 bases in between.

The V call is TRBV27, the J call TRBJ2-6, with TRBD1 matching over 8 bases. CDR1 and CDR2 from the germline V gene are MNHEY and SMNVEV (reference sequence). The V segment lost 4 bases and the J segment 0 bases; nucleotides outside the gene matches: 5. The CDR3 is 17 residues long. CDR3 region: CASSSGTGGSGANVLTF. CDR3 coding DNA: TGTGCCAGCAGTTCGGGGACAGGAGGCTCTGGGGCCAACGTCCTGACTTTC.

V and J are TRBV7-3 and TRBJ2-7; D uncertain. Germline V gives CDR1 SGHTA, CDR2 FQGTGA. V was shortened by 6 bases and J by 1 base, with 13 bases between the two germline ends. CDR3 length: 14 amino acids. This CDR3 reads CASSRSGHSYEQYF. For the CDR3, the DNA is TGTGCCAGCAGTCGCAGTGGGCATTCCTACGAGCAGTACTTC.